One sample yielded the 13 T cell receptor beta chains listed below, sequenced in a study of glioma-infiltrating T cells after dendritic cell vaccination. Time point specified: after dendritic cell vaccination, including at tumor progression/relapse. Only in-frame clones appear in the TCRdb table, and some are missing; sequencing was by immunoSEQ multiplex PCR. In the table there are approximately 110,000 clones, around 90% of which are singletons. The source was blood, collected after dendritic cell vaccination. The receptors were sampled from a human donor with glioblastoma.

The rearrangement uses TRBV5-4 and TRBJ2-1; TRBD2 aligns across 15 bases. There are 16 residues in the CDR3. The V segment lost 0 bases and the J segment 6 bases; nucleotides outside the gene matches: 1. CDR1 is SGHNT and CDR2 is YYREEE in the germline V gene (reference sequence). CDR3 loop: CASSLGGLAGGNEQFF. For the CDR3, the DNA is TGTGCCAGCAGCTTGGGGGGACTAGCGGGAGGCAATGAGCAGTTCTTC.

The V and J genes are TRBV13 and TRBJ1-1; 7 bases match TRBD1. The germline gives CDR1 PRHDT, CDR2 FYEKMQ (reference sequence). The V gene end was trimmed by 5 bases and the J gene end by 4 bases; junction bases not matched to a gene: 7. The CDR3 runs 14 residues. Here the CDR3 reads CASSRTGKATEAFF. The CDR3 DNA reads TGTGCCAGCAGCCGGACAGGAAAAGCCACTGAAGCTTTCTTT.

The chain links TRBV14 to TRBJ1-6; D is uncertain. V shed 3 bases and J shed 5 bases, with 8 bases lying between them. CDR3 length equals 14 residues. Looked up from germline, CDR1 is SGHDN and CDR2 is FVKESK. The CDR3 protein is CASSHVGDNSPLHF. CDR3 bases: TGTGCCAGCAGCCATGTCGGGGATAATTCACCCCTCCACTTT. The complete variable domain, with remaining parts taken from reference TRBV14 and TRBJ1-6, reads EAGVTQFPSHSVIEKGQTVTLRCDPISGHDNLYWYRRVMGKEIKFLLHFVKESKQDESGMPNNRFLAERTGGTYSTLKVQPAELEDSGVYFCASSHVGDNSPLHFGNGTRLTVT.

In DNA, the CDR3 is TGTGCCAGCAGTGGCGGGTCTAGTTACGAGCAGTACTTC. Translation: CASSGGSSYEQYF. This chain connects TRBV27 to TRBJ2-5; possible D gene TRBD2, 5 bases. The DNA matches TRBJ2-7 better at its end, which makes the J call doubtful. This CDR3 has 13 amino acids. Germline CDR1 is MNHEY and CDR2 is SMNVEV (reference sequence).

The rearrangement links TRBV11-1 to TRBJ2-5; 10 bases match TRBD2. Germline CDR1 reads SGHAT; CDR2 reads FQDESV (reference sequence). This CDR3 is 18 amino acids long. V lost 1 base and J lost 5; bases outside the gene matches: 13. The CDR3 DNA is TGTGCCAGCAGCTTAGGGACTAGCGGACGGACTGTCAGCGAGACCCAGTACTTC. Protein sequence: CASSLGTSGRTVSETQYF.

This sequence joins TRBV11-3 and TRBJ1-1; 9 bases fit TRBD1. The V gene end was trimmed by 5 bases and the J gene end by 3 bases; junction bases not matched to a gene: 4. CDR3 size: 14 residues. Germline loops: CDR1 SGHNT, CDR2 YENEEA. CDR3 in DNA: TGTGCCAGCAGCCGACAGGGGGTCGACACTGAAGCTTTCTTT. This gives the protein CASSRQGVDTEAFF.

CDR3 nucleotide sequence: TGCGCCAGCAGCTTAGGGGGACAGCCGCCTAATGAAAAACTGTTTTTT. This sequence encodes CASSLGGQPPNEKLFF. This sequence joins TRBV5-1 and TRBJ1-4; 7 positions match TRBD1. CDR3 length equals 16 residues. V shed 2 bases and J 3 bases; nucleotides not matched to a gene: 7. Germline CDR1 is SGHRS and CDR2 is YFSETQ.

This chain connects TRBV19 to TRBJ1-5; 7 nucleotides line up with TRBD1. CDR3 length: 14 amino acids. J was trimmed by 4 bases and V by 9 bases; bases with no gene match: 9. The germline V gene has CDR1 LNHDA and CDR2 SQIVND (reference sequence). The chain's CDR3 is CASLETGTNQPQHF. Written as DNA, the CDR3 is TGTGCCAGCCTAGAGACAGGGACGAATCAGCCCCAGCATTTT. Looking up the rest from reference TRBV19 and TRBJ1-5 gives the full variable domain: DGGITQSPKYLFRKEGQNVTLSCEQNLNHDAMYWYRQDPGQGLRLIYYSQIVNDFQKGDIAEGYSVSREKKESFPLTVTSAQKNPTAFYLCASLETGTNQPQHFGDGTRLSIL.

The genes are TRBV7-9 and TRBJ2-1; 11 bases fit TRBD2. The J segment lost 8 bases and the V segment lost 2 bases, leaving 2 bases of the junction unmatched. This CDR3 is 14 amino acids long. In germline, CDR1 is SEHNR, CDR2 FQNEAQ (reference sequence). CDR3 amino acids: CASSLWGLADEQFF. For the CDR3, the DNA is TGTGCCAGCAGCTTATGGGGACTAGCGGATGAGCAGTTCTTC.

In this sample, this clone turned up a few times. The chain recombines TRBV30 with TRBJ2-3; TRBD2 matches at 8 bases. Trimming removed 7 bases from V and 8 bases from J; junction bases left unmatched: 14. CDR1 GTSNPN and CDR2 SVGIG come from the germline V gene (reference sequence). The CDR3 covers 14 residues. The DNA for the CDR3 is TGTGCCTCTTCCGGGGCGGGGGGTCCGGGTACGCAGTATTTT. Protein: CASSGAGGPGTQYF.

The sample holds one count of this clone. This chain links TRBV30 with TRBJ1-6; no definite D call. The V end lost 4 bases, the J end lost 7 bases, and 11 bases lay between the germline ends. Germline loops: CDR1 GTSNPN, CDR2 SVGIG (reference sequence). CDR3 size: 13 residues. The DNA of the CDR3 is TGTGCCTGGAATTTCGGGAACAATTCACCCCTCCACTTT. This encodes CAWNFGNNSPLHF.

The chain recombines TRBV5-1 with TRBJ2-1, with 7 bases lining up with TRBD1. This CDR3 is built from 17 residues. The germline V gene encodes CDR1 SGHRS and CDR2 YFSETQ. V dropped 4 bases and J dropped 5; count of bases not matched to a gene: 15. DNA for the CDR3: TGCGCCAGCAGCCCACAAAGAATCGGGACAGAAGACAATGAGCAGTTCTTC. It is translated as CASSPQRIGTEDNEQFF.

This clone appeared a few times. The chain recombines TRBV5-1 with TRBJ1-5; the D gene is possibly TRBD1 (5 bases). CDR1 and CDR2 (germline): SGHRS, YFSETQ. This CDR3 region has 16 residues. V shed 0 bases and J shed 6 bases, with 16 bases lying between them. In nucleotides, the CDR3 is TGCGCCAGCAGCTTGGTTCCCACGGGGGGTGGTCAGCCCCAGCATTTT. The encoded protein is CASSLVPTGGGQPQHF.